The TCR beta chain described here comes from a study of cytomegalovirus exposure and HLA in healthy donors. PCR primers comprised 60 Vbeta and 13 Jbeta primers. Original processing notes: Later work found 65 million to 85 million unique TCR beta chains, with 9.5 million to 12 million shared. The assay was immunoSEQ multiplex PCR, and TCRdb's table has in-frame clones only and misses some. The D gene and trimming were derived from the DNA, and the V and J assignments and clone size from that table. The sample shows 100,000 to 150,000 clones, about 74% of them seen only once. Of note for this clone: Its specificity is unknown.

This CDR3 spans 19 amino acids. V lost 2 bases and J lost 3; bases outside the gene matches: 16. CDR1 and CDR2 (germline): MGHRA, YSYEKL. Study observations and caveats: There were some public TCRs occurring in many donors, but most TCR sequences were rare. Per a later analysis, about 18,000 TCR beta sequences showed association with HLA alleles at 0.05 false discovery rate. What was likely a sequencing artifact was a cluster of highly shared sequence variants.

Source material: PBMCs. The TCR originated in a woman aged 50 to 60 in good health and CMV-seropositive. V gene TRBV4-1 combines with J gene TRBJ2-3, with 8 bases lining up with TRBD2. CDR3 residues: CASSQSSSGAGAQTDTQYF. CDR3 nucleotide sequence: TGCGCCAGCAGCCAATCCTCCTCCGGAGCGGGGGCCCAAACAGATACGCAGTATTTT.